The source of this T cell receptor beta chain is a study of blood T cell repertoires in COVID-19. Across the study: Samples taken during acute and convalescent COVID-19 were collected in the United States, Italy and Spain. T cells, B-cell-depleted T cells, or PBMCs provided the cDNA or gDNA that served as material.

Clones were read by immunoSEQ multiplex PCR, and TCRdb kept only the in-frame ones, dropping some. The repertoire holds about 270,000 clones, with 70% to 90% as singletons. The CDR3 covers 15 residues. Trimming stripped 0 bases from V and 3 bases from J, with 12 bases between. The germline gives CDR1 SGHAT, CDR2 FQNNGV. Individuals drawn from 24 US areas were about 18 to 95 years old. This sequence joins TRBV11-2 and TRBJ2-7; D perhaps matches TRBD1 (6 bases). This TCR derives from a woman aged 25 to 45 who had recovered from COVID-19. The sequencing input was PBMCs or T cells enriched from blood (not recorded which). Written as DNA, the CDR3 is TGTGCCAGCAGCTTAGAGGGGCAGGGGCACTACGAGCAGTACTTC. Protein sequence: CASSLEGQGHYEQYF.